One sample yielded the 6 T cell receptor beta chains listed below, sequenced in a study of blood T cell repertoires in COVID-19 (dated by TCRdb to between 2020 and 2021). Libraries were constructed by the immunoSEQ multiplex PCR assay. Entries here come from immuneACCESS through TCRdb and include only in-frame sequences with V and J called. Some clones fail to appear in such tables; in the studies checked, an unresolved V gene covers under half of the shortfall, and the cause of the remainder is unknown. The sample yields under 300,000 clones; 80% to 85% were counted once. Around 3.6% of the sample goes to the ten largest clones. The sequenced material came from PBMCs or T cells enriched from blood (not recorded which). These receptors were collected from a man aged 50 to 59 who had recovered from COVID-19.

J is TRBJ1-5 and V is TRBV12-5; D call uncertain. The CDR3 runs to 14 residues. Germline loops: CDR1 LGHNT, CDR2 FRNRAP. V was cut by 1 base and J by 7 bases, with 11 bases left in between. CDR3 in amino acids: CASGLDLARQPQHF. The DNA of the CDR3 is TGTGCTAGTGGTTTGGACCTGGCCCGCCAGCCCCAGCATTTT.

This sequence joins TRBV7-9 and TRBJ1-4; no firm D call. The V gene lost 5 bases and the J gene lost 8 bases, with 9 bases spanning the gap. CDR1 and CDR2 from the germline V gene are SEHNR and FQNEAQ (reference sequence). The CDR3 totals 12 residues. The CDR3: CASSPEREKLFF. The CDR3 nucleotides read TGTGCCAGCAGCCCAGAGCGGGAAAAACTGTTTTTT.

The CDR3 nucleotides read TGTGCCAGCAGTTACAGCGGGGGTGGGGTTACTGAAGCTTTCTTT. It is translated as CASSYSGGGVTEAFF. V is TRBV6-5 and J is TRBJ1-1; tentative D call: TRBD1 (5 bases). The CDR3 contains 15 residues. V gave up 2 bases and J gave up 5 bases, with 15 bases separating them. Looked up from germline, CDR1 is MNHEY and CDR2 is SVGAGI.

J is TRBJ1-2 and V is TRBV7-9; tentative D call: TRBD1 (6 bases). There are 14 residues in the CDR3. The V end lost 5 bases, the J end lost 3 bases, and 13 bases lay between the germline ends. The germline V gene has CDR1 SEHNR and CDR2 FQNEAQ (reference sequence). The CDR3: CASSQGRGDYGYTF. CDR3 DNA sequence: TGTGCCAGCAGCCAGGGCAGGGGAGACTATGGCTACACCTTC.

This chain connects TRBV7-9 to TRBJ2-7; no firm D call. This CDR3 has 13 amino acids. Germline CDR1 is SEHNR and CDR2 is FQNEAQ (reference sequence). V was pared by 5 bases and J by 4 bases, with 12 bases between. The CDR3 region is CASSIQSGYEQYF. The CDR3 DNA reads TGTGCCAGCAGCATACAGTCCGGTTACGAGCAGTACTTC.

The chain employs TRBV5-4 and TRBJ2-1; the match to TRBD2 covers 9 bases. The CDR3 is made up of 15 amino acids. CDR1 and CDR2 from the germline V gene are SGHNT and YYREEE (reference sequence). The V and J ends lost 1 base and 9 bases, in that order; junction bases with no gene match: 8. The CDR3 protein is CASSLRMRGGSEQFF. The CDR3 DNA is TGTGCCAGCAGCTTGAGAATGCGGGGGGGCTCTGAGCAGTTCTTC.